What follows are 14 T cell receptor beta chains derived from one specimen sequenced in a study of T cells in Graves' hyperthyroidism and ophthalmopathy. Amplified TCR beta CDR3 regions came from RNA transcripts. During a first-round RT-PCR of the TCR CDR3, the HTBI primer set was used. TCRdb recomputed calls from the multiplex PCR reads with MiXCR, one row per CDR3 protein. The data hold around 400,000 distinct CDR3 sequences, with 15% to 19% observed a single time. The sequenced sample was blood. The receptors come from a woman aged 18-35 years with Graves' hyperthyroidism that later progressed to Graves' ophthalmopathy.

This clonotype came up many times. CDR3 amino acids: CAWIGQGPFYGYTF. The DNA of the CDR3 is TGTGCCTGGATAGGGCAGGGACCTTTCTATGGCTACACCTTC. The chain has TRBV30 and TRBJ1-2; TRBD1 might be the D (5 bases). Germline assignment: CDR1 GTSNPN and CDR2 SVGIG (reference sequence). CDR3 size: 14 residues. Trimming left V 4 bases short and J 4 bases short, with 16 bases between.

Many counts were recorded for this clonotype. The chain links TRBV20-1 to TRBJ1-5; D is uncertain. V gave up 5 bases and J gave up 2 bases, with 10 bases separating them. The CDR3 spans 13 residues. CDR1 and CDR2 from the germline V gene are DFQATT and SNEGSKA (reference sequence). The CDR3 is CSAELSGNQPQHF. In DNA form, the CDR3 reads TGCAGTGCTGAATTAAGCGGCAATCAGCCCCAGCATTTT.

This chain connects TRBV11-2 to TRBJ2-1; no clear D gene. Between the trimmed V and J ends, which lost 3 bases and 2 bases, there was a span of 11 bases. Germline V gene sequence: CDR1 SGHAT, CDR2 FQNNGV. The CDR3 loop spans 15 amino acids. Here the CDR3 DNA reads TGTGCCAGCAGCTTTGAAAAGAATCCCTACAATGAGCAGTTCTTC. The encoded protein is CASSFEKNPYNEQFF.

This clonotype was detected ten times or more. This chain links TRBV12-3 or TRBV12-4 with TRBJ2-7; TRBD2 might be the D (6 bases). CDR3 length equals 13 residues. V was trimmed by 3 bases and J by 7 bases, leaving 13 bases between them. CDR3 sequence reads: CASSFDRGVEQYF. CDR3 nucleotide sequence: TGTGCCAGCAGTTTCGACCGCGGGGTTGAGCAGTACTTC.

Comments on this clonotype: Given a much more abundant clone one base away, this may be a read error. The chain carries TRBV18 and TRBJ1-5, with D unresolved. This CDR3 has 13 amino acids. Germline CDR1 and CDR2: KGHSH and LQKENI. CDR3 amino acids: CASSLDPNQPRHF. CDR3 sequence (DNA): TGTGCCAGCTCACTCGATCCTAATCAGCCCCGGCATTTT.

Ten or more counts support this clonotype. The gene calls are TRBV20-1 and TRBJ2-3; perhaps TRBD1 as D (6 bases). The length of the CDR3 is 14 residues. V was trimmed by 6 bases and J by 0 bases, leaving 13 bases between them. In germline, CDR1 is DFQATT, CDR2 SNEGSKA (reference sequence). The CDR3 reads CSARTAPSTDTQYF. CDR3 DNA: TGCAGTGCACGGACAGCCCCTAGCACAGATACGCAGTATTTT.

This chain connects TRBV20-1 to TRBJ2-1, with 16 bases aligning to TRBD2. CDR3 size: 18 residues. The germline V gene has CDR1 DFQATT and CDR2 SNEGSKA (reference sequence). V dropped 3 bases and J dropped 5; count of bases not matched to a gene: 10. The CDR3 DNA is TGCAGTGCTAGTGCCGGGACTAGCGGGAGGGCCCCGGACAATGAGCAGTTCTTC. Encoded protein: CSASAGTSGRAPDNEQFF.

This clonotype was counted ten times or more. V gene TRBV7-9 combines with J gene TRBJ2-7, with unresolved D. With 0 bases removed from V and 2 bases from J, the gap between germline ends came to 14 bases. The CDR3 is 16 amino acids. Germline values: CDR1 SEHNR, CDR2 FQNEAQ (reference sequence). The CDR3 sequence is CASSLAERYFTYEQYF. The CDR3 DNA follows: TGTGCCAGCAGCTTAGCAGAGAGGTACTTTACCTACGAGCAGTACTTC.

This clonotype has at least ten counts. This chain connects TRBV27 to TRBJ2-1; D ambiguous. The CDR3 extends over 14 amino acids. Trimming cost V 0 bases and J 3 bases, with 6 bases left between them. Per germline, CDR1 MNHEY and CDR2 SMNVEV (reference sequence). The CDR3: CASSLSPGYNEQFF. CDR3 in DNA: TGTGCCAGCAGTTTATCTCCAGGCTACAATGAGCAGTTCTTC.

This clonotype was seen repeatedly, ten times or more. The chain has TRBV6-2 or TRBV6-3 and TRBJ1-5; 9 bases align to TRBD1. This CDR3 is built from 15 residues. Germline V lookup: CDR1 MNHEY, CDR2 SVGEGT. Trimming took 2 bases from V and 4 from J; bases not matched to a gene: 3. The CDR3 region is CASSYGTGSNQPQHF. The CDR3 bases are TGTGCCAGCAGTTACGGGACAGGGAGTAATCAGCCCCAGCATTTT.

This clonotype has at least ten counts. This chain joins TRBV27 and TRBJ2-1, with D perhaps matching TRBD2 (6 bases). The germline gives CDR1 MNHEY, CDR2 SMNVEV (reference sequence). Trimming left V 3 bases short and J 3 bases short, with 21 bases between. This CDR3 has 18 amino acids. The CDR3 here is CASSFPSSRGGDYNEQFF. Here the CDR3 DNA reads TGTGCCAGCAGTTTTCCCTCGTCGCGGGGTGGGGACTACAATGAGCAGTTCTTC.

The chain is built from TRBV18 and TRBJ2-7; D not certain. The CDR3 has 14 residues. Per the germline V gene, CDR1 is KGHSH and CDR2 is LQKENI. Trimming removed 2 bases from V and 0 bases from J, with 8 bases in between. CDR3: CASSPGGLSYEQYF. CDR3 coding DNA: TGTGCCAGCTCACCAGGCGGCCTCTCCTACGAGCAGTACTTC.

CDR3 protein: CSASQQGSSYEQYF. CDR3 in DNA: TGCAGTGCTAGCCAACAGGGGAGCTCCTACGAGCAGTACTTC. The chain uses TRBV20-1 and TRBJ2-7; 7 bases fit TRBD1. CDR1 and CDR2 (germline): DFQATT, SNEGSKA (reference sequence). The length of the CDR3 is 14 residues. J lost 0 bases, V lost 3 bases, and 5 bases had no gene match.

J is TRBJ2-2 and V is TRBV18; D is perhaps TRBD1 (5 bases). V was shortened by 2 bases and J by 1 base, with 11 bases between the two germline ends. The CDR3 has 16 amino acids. From germline, CDR1 is KGHSH and CDR2 LQKENI. CDR3: CASSPAGYGNTGELFF. In DNA, the CDR3 is TGTGCCAGCTCACCAGCAGGGTATGGGAACACCGGGGAGCTGTTTTTT.